This passage covers 21 T cell receptor beta chains from one sample sequenced in a study of T cells in Graves' hyperthyroidism and ophthalmopathy. Amplified regions were TCR beta CDR3 sequences from RNA transcripts. Carried out on the TCR CDR3, a first-round RT-PCR used the HTBI primer set. TCRdb used MiXCR to reprocess the multiplex PCR reads, holding one entry per CDR3 protein. The sample records 600,000 to 650,000 distinct CDR3 sequences, roughly 20% being singletons. Sequences were obtained from blood. The source is a man aged 25-45 years with Graves' ophthalmopathy.

This chain connects TRBV20-1 to TRBJ2-7; no clear D. Trimming stripped 3 bases from V and 0 bases from J, with 15 bases between. CDR3 length equals 15 residues. Germline V gives CDR1 DFQATT, CDR2 SNEGSKA (reference sequence). The CDR3 protein is CSASEGGFLSYEQYF. CDR3 in DNA: TGCAGTGCTAGTGAAGGCGGATTCCTCTCCTACGAGCAGTACTTC.

In this sample, this clonotype turned up many times. This chain joins TRBV28 and TRBJ1-1, with D hard to call. The CDR3 runs to 14 residues. Looked up from germline, CDR1 is MDHEN and CDR2 is SYDVKM. V dropped 4 bases and J dropped 6 bases, with 15 bases sitting between them. The CDR3 DNA reads as TGTGCCAGCAGTTCCTCCCAGACTTACTCTGAAGCTTTCTTT. This sequence encodes CASSSSQTYSEAFF.

This clonotype appeared a few times. The chain employs TRBV14 and TRBJ2-1; TRBD2 matches 14 bases. Trimming removed 4 bases from V and 8 bases from J; junction bases left unmatched: 7. The germline V gene has CDR1 SGHDN and CDR2 FVKESK. CDR3 size: 16 residues. The CDR3 loop is CASSPGTSGSSHEQFF. Here the CDR3 DNA reads TGTGCCAGCAGCCCTGGGACTAGCGGGAGTAGCCATGAGCAGTTCTTC.

The chain has TRBV24-1 and TRBJ2-1; TRBD2 matches at 14 bases. CDR3 size: 16 residues. The germline V gene encodes CDR1 KGHDR and CDR2 SFDVKD. V shed 3 bases and J 10 bases; nucleotides not matched to a gene: 7. CDR3 residues: CATSDTGLAGVWEQFF. The CDR3 DNA sequence: TGTGCCACCAGTGATACGGGACTAGCGGGAGTCTGGGAGCAGTTCTTC.

This clonotype was counted between two and nine times. The chain is built from TRBV6-1 and TRBJ1-4; D is ambiguous. CDR1 and CDR2 from the germline V gene are MNHNS and SASEGT. V was trimmed by 3 bases and J by 4 bases, leaving 30 bases between them. The CDR3 is made up of 21 amino acids. CDR3 amino acids: CASSEVGRRRKSVSGNEKLFF. As DNA, the CDR3 is TGTGCCAGCAGTGAGGTGGGAAGACGCAGAAAGTCGGTTTCGGGTAATGAAAAACTGTTTTTT.

This clonotype was counted many times. The chain joins TRBV30 to TRBJ1-2; no clear D. V lost 4 bases to trimming and J lost 6 bases, with 9 bases between them. The CDR3 length is 11 residues. Germline-derived CDR1 and CDR2 are GTSNPN and SVGIG (reference sequence). The CDR3 loop is CAWTPGHGYTF. CDR3 nucleotides: TGTGCCTGGACCCCAGGTCATGGCTACACCTTC. Combining the CDR3 with reference TRBV30 and TRBJ1-2 gives the whole variable domain SQTIHQWPATLVQPVGSPLSLECTVEGTSNPNLYWYRQAAGRGLQLLFYSVGIGQISSEVPQNLSASRPQDRQFILSSKKLLLSDSGFYLCAWTPGHGYTFGSGTRLTVV.

The chain combines TRBV13 with TRBJ2-3; 13 bases are shared with TRBD2. The V gene end was trimmed by 3 bases and the J gene end by 4 bases; junction bases not matched to a gene: 4. CDR1 is PRHDT, CDR2 FYEKMQ, per germline (reference sequence). CDR3 size: 16 residues. The CDR3 reads CASSLGLAGMADTQYF. CDR3 DNA: TGTGCCAGCAGCTTGGGACTAGCGGGAATGGCAGATACGCAGTATTTT.

This clonotype came up a few times. This chain uses TRBV13 with TRBJ1-2; D is ambiguous. Germline V gene sequence: CDR1 PRHDT, CDR2 FYEKMQ (reference sequence). CDR3 length: 13 amino acids. V gave up 2 bases and J gave up 8 bases, with 12 bases separating them. The CDR3 loop reads CASSLLDMGGYTF. The DNA of the CDR3 is TGTGCCAGCAGCTTATTAGATATGGGAGGCTACACCTTC.

This clonotype was observed at least ten times. The genes are TRBV3-1 and TRBJ2-2, with 11 bases fitting TRBD2. Trimming at V came to 0 bases and at J to 0 bases, leaving 3 bases not matched to a gene. CDR3 length: 18 residues. Germline CDR1 is LGHDT and CDR2 is YNNKEL (reference sequence). The CDR3: CASSQELAGVANTGELFF. The CDR3 coding sequence is TGTGCCAGCAGCCAAGAACTAGCGGGAGTCGCGAACACCGGGGAGCTGTTTTTT.

As regards this clonotype: With a much larger clone just one base away, this may be a read error. CDR3 region: CASLSRTGPPGELFF. The CDR3 DNA is TGTGCCAGCCTATCCCGGACAGGGCCCCCCGGGGAGCTGTTTTTT. The genes are TRBV2 and TRBJ2-2; 8 bases agree with TRBD1. J was trimmed by 6 bases and V by 8 bases; bases with no gene match: 11. CDR1 is SNHLY and CDR2 is FYNNEI in the germline V gene. The CDR3 runs to 15 residues.

Concerning this clonotype itself: Sequence at one end of the junction differs from germline and may be a read error. The CDR3 coding sequence is TGTGCCAGCAGCCTCAAGTTTGGGGGCACAGGTACGCAGTATTTT. Its protein is CASSLKFGGTGTQYF. The V and J genes are TRBV7-3 and TRBJ2-3, with D possibly being TRBD1 (6 bases). The germline V gene encodes CDR1 SGHTA and CDR2 FQGTGA. CDR3 length: 15 residues.

V and J are TRBV13 and TRBJ2-3, with D possibly being TRBD1 or TRBD2 (5 bases each). From germline, CDR1 is PRHDT and CDR2 FYEKMQ (reference sequence). This CDR3 spans 15 amino acids. V gave up 5 bases and J gave up 9 bases, with 21 bases separating them. CDR3 DNA sequence: TGTGCCAGCAGCCTACACCCCTTAGGGGAGATAACGCAGTATTTT. Protein sequence: CASSLHPLGEITQYF.

The chain couples TRBV3-1 to TRBJ2-5; D is possibly TRBD1 (6 bases). The CDR3 spans 14 residues. Looked up from germline, CDR1 is LGHDT and CDR2 is YNNKEL (reference sequence). V was trimmed by 5 bases and J by 4 bases, leaving 14 bases between them. This CDR3 is CASSSGVSLETQYF. CDR3 coding DNA: TGTGCCAGCAGCTCAGGGGTCAGCCTAGAGACCCAGTACTTC.

This clonotype has a handful of counts. The V call is TRBV5-1, the J call TRBJ2-5, with a tentative D call TRBD1 (6 bases). The V end was cut by 0 bases, the J end by 3 bases, with 18 bases between. The germline V gene has CDR1 SGHRS and CDR2 YFSETQ. The CDR3 is 17 residues long. The CDR3 is CASSLVGAGAAEETQYF. The DNA of the CDR3 is TGCGCCAGCAGCTTGGTCGGGGCAGGGGCTGCCGAAGAGACCCAGTACTTC.

The V and J genes are TRBV5-6 and TRBJ1-3, with D maybe TRBD1 (6 bases). This CDR3 is 17 amino acids long. The germline V gene has CDR1 SGHDT and CDR2 YYEEEE. V lost 0 bases and J lost 0, with 13 bases in between. For the CDR3, the DNA is TGTGCCAGCAGCTTGGGAGCGGGACAAGGCTCTGGAAACACCATATATTTT. Protein sequence: CASSLGAGQGSGNTIYF.

This clonotype was counted a few times. The chain employs TRBV15 and TRBJ2-7; 15 bases are a match to TRBD2. This CDR3 is built from 16 residues. Germline values: CDR1 LNHNV, CDR2 YYDKDF (reference sequence). With V trimmed by 0 bases and J by 3 bases, 0 bases remained unmatched. The CDR3 loop is CATSREGLAGGYEQYF. CDR3 nucleotides: TGTGCCACCAGCAGAGAGGGACTAGCGGGAGGCTACGAGCAGTACTTC. Drawing the rest from reference TRBV15 and TRBJ2-7, the complete variable domain is DAMVIQNPRYQVTQFGKPVTLSCSQTLNHNVMYWYQQKSSQAPKLLFHYYDKDFNNEADTPDNFQSRRPNTSFCFLDIRSPGLGDTAMYLCATSREGLAGGYEQYFGPGTRLTVT.

The table lists this clonotype with many counts. The chain is built from TRBV3-1 and TRBJ2-5, with D unresolved. CDR3 length equals 13 residues. The ends were cut back, 0 bases at V and 2 bases at J, with 4 bases in the middle. Looked up from germline, CDR1 is LGHDT and CDR2 is YNNKEL (reference sequence). The CDR3 DNA reads TGTGCCAGCAGCCAAGATAGGCAAGAGACCCAGTACTTC. Translated: CASSQDRQETQYF.

This clonotype was observed many times. This chain links TRBV3-1 with TRBJ2-7; D not resolved. V was shortened by 0 bases and J by 0 bases, with 6 bases between the two germline ends. The V gene's germline CDR1 is LGHDT and CDR2 YNNKEL (reference sequence). This CDR3 has 14 amino acids. The CDR3 protein is CASSQDAPSYEQYF. CDR3 coding DNA: TGTGCCAGCAGCCAAGACGCCCCCTCCTACGAGCAGTACTTC.

The CDR3 spells CASSLTVLGTQYF. CDR3 nucleotide sequence: TGTGCCAGCAGTTTGACGGTTTTGGGGACCCAGTACTTC. The chain couples TRBV27 to TRBJ2-5, with D uncertain. Trimming removed 3 bases from V and 7 bases from J, with 12 bases in between. The CDR3 consists of 13 residues. Germline lookup yields CDR1 MNHEY and CDR2 SMNVEV (reference sequence).

The rearrangement links TRBV7-2 to TRBJ2-1, with TRBD2 identical over 11 bases. This CDR3 spans 16 amino acids. Germline V gene lookup returns CDR1 SGHTA and CDR2 FQGNSA. The V and J ends lost 4 bases and 4 bases, in that order; junction bases with no gene match: 6. The chain's CDR3 is CASSSRLAGPYNEQFF. CDR3 DNA: TGTGCCAGCAGCTCCCGACTAGCGGGACCGTACAATGAGCAGTTCTTC.

The V gene is TRBV11-2, the J gene TRBJ2-1; TRBD2 aligns across 10 bases. This CDR3 contains 15 residues. Germline CDR1 SGHAT, CDR2 FQNNGV. V was pared by 5 bases and J by 7 bases, with 8 bases of the junction left unmatched. As DNA, the CDR3 is TGTGCCAGCAGCCTTCCTAGCGGGAGAGGGAATGAGCAGTTCTTC. It specifies CASSLPSGRGNEQFF.